This T cell receptor beta chain is drawn from a study of shared clonotypes between healthy human individuals. Germline lookup yields CDR1 ENHRY and CDR2 SYGVKD. CDR3 length: 15 residues. Germline trimming cut 4 bases from V and 7 bases from J; bases unmatched to any gene: 8. Turning to this clone: Antigen specificity is unknown.

Overall study findings and caveats: Shared clonotypes: about 4.6% naive CD4, 3% to 3.5% naive CD8, 2.3% memory CD4, over 0.3% memory CD8.

In replicate PCRs of sorted subsets, approximately 210 ng DNA, tens of thousands of T cell genomes, was used. Some clones are missing from TCRdb's copy, which holds only in-frame ones; the method was immunoSEQ multiplex PCR. The sample includes about 2.3 million clones, just under 95% of them seen just once. Sequenced: naive CD4+ T cells from PBMCs. The subset denotes: CD45RA+ positively selected. The sequence came from a man aged 18 to 35 in good health. Some clones in this sample may be carry-over from other donors' samples. This chain connects TRBV10-3 to TRBJ2-1; 9 nucleotides align to TRBD1. CDR3 nucleotides: TGTGCCATCAGTGGCCGGGACAGGGTAAAAAATGAGCAGTTCTTC. This sequence encodes CAISGRDRVKNEQFF.